A selection of T cell receptor beta chains follows, all from one sample in a study of blood T cell repertoires in COVID-19. Using immunoSEQ multiplex PCR, the repertoire was profiled, and TCRdb retains in-frame clones only, with some absent. Altogether fewer than 500,000 clones are present, roughly 90% being singletons, with the ten largest covering 4% to 4.5%. Sequencing was done on a sample of peripheral blood. Receptors originate from a woman in her twenties or thirties with acute or convalescent COVID-19. The CDR3 runs from the conserved cysteine through the conserved F or W. D genes are given only for firm matches. The size entry is marked missing in some rows and otherwise reads once, few, many or a size class.

>TRBJ2-3|TRBV6-6|.|.
CASTSARTDTQYF
TGTGCCAGCACCAGCGCACGCACAGATACGCAGTATTTT
>TRBJ1-5|TRBV5-1|.|.
CASPSGQPQHF
TGCGCCAGCCCGTCAGGTCAGCCCCAGCATTTT
>TRBJ1-1|TRBV5-1|.|.
CASSFVGASEAFF
TGCGCCAGCAGCTTTGTGGGGGCTTCTGAAGCTTTCTTT
>TRBJ2-7|TRBV20-1|once|TRBD1
CSASLWTGGSYEQYF
TGCAGTGCTAGTCTTTGGACAGGGGGTTCCTACGAGCAGTACTTC
>TRBJ1-4|TRBV7-2|.|.
CASSLSSTGLELFF
TGTGCCAGCAGCTTATCCTCGACAGGTCTTGAACTGTTTTTT
>TRBJ1-6|TRBV5-1|.|.
CASSRNRDASYNSPLHF
TGCGCCAGCAGCCGAAACAGGGACGCGTCCTATAATTCACCCCTCCACTTT
>TRBJ2-1|TRBV5-6|.|.
CASSLSLYNEQFF
TGTGCCAGCAGCTTGTCCCTCTACAATGAGCAGTTCTTC
>TRBJ2-3|TRBV28|few|TRBD2
CASSLWDLAGGPGTQYF
TGTGCCAGCAGTTTATGGGACCTAGCGGGGGGGCCGGGTACGCAGTATTTT
>TRBJ1-5|TRBV19|.|TRBD1
CASSGRRGQGNQPQHF
TGTGCCAGTAGTGGGCGAAGGGGACAGGGTAATCAGCCCCAGCATTTT
>TRBJ1-3|TRBV2|few|.
CASSDRVAGNTIYF
TGTGCCAGCAGTGACAGGGTTGCTGGAAACACCATATATTTT
>TRBJ1-1|TRBV4-1|.|.
CASSQEGDGGTEAFF
TGCGCCAGCAGCCAAGAAGGGGATGGCGGCACTGAAGCTTTCTTT
>TRBJ1-4|TRBV2|.|TRBD1
CASRGTDATNEKLFF
TGTGCCAGCAGGGGGACAGATGCAACTAATGAAAAACTGTTTTTT
>TRBJ2-1|TRBV29-1|.|TRBD2
CSVEDRGGGFYNEQFF
TGCAGCGTTGAAGACCGGGGCGGGGGGTTCTACAATGAGCAGTTCTTC
>TRBJ2-3|TRBV11-2|.|TRBD1
CASSRMRGRPDTQYF
TGTGCCAGCAGCCGGATGAGGGGGCGACCAGATACGCAGTATTTT
>TRBJ2-7|TRBV24-1|.|.
CATSDDSYEQYF
TGTGCCACCAGTGATGACAGCTACGAGCAGTACTTC
>TRBJ2-2|TRBV27|.|.
CASSPPNGELFF
TGTGCCAGCAGTCCCCCAAACGGGGAGCTGTTTTTT
>TRBJ1-3|TRBV6-1|.|.
CASSEWGLGNTIYF
TGTGCCAGCAGTGAATGGGGCCTCGGGAACACCATATATTTT
>TRBJ2-1|TRBV2|.|TRBD2
CASSGGAGGYEQFF
TGTGCCAGCAGTGGGGGGGCGGGGGGATATGAGCAGTTCTTC
>TRBJ2-3|TRBV5-1|.|TRBD1
CASSFFYRGGTDTQYF
TGCGCCAGCAGCTTCTTCTACAGGGGTGGCACAGATACGCAGTATTTT
>TRBJ1-5|TRBV2|.|TRBD1
CASTGTDRVQPQHF
TGTGCCAGCACTGGAACGGACAGGGTTCAGCCCCAGCATTTT
>TRBJ1-6|TRBV28|once|.
CASSSDRSSPLHF
TGTGCCAGCAGCAGCGACAGGAGTTCACCCCTCCACTTT
>TRBJ1-3|TRBV7-9|.|.
CASSLGVNSGNTIYF
TGTGCCAGCAGCTTAGGTGTCAACTCTGGAAACACCATATATTTT
>TRBJ1-3|TRBV11-2|.|TRBD1
CASSLDWTGVGNTIYF
TGTGCCAGCAGCTTAGATTGGACAGGGGTTGGAAACACCATATATTTT
>TRBJ1-1|TRBV5-1|.|.
CASSLFGVFELDEAFF
TGCGCCAGCAGCTTGTTCGGGGTTTTCGAGTTGGATGAAGCTTTCTTT
>TRBJ2-7|TRBV7-2|few|.
CASSLAGGYYEQYF
TGTGCCAGCAGCTTAGCTGGGGGGTACTACGAGCAGTACTTC
>TRBJ2-7|TRBV10-2|.|.
CASSVTGTLYEQYF
TGCGCCAGCAGTGTTACCGGGACATTGTACGAGCAGTACTTC
>TRBJ1-5|TRBV28|.|TRBD1
CASSPQGTGGQPQHF
TGTGCCAGCAGCCCCCAGGGGACAGGAGGGCAGCCCCAGCATTTT
>TRBJ2-2|TRBV12-3/TRBV12-4|.|TRBD1
CASRQGHRELFF
TGTGCCAGCAGACAGGGGCACCGGGAGCTGTTTTTT
>TRBJ1-2|TRBV7-8|.|TRBD1
CASSVLPGQEGNGYTF
TGTGCCAGCAGCGTCTTACCCGGACAGGAAGGGAATGGCTACACCTTC
>TRBJ2-1|TRBV27|.|.
CASSFERSYNEQFF
TGTGCCAGCAGTTTCGAGAGAAGCTACAATGAGCAGTTCTTC
>TRBJ1-1|TRBV19|.|.
CASTQRKTNTEAFF
TGTGCCAGTACCCAGCGGAAGACGAACACTGAAGCTTTCTTT
>TRBJ1-1|TRBV11-2|.|TRBD1
CASSTPRDRGAFF
TGTGCCAGCAGCACCCCCCGGGACAGGGGAGCTTTCTTT